This T cell receptor beta chain was sequenced during a study of T cell changes during pregnancy in multiple sclerosis. Using immunoSEQ multiplex PCR, the repertoire was profiled, and TCRdb retains in-frame clones only, with some absent. The sample holds tens of thousands of clones, 92% seen once. From germline, CDR1 is MGHDK and CDR2 SYGVNS. The CDR3 contains 14 residues. The V and J ends lost 6 bases and 4 bases, in that order; junction bases with no gene match: 7. The sequence came from a female donor with multiple sclerosis, enrolled in a pregnancy study. Here the sequenced sample was CD4+ T cells from peripheral blood mononuclear cells, taken after pregnancy. The chain couples TRBV25-1 to TRBJ1-1, with 8 bases lining up with TRBD1. CDR3: CASRDRVDATEAFF. CDR3 coding DNA: TGTGCCAGCAGGGACAGGGTTGACGCCACTGAAGCTTTCTTT.